This T cell receptor beta chain originates from a study of blood T cell repertoires in COVID-19. Study at large: Material from acute and convalescent COVID-19 was sourced from the United States, Italy and Spain. Nucleic acid was either cDNA or gDNA, and it came from T cells, B-cell-depleted T cells, or PBMCs.

The authors' processing: Estimation of nucleated cell counts was performed using reference gene primer amplification. Data came from immunoSEQ multiplex PCR; TCRdb stores just in-frame clones and leaves some out. That table gives V, J and clone size, and the DNA gave D and trimming. Of around 70,000 clones in the sample, about 80% were seen once. The sequenced material came from peripheral blood. The source of this sequence is a man between 65 and 85 years old who had recovered from COVID-19.

The CDR3 spells CASSPLTKPTGVNTEAFF. The CDR3 DNA follows: TGTGCCAGCAGTCCCCTAACAAAACCGACAGGGGTGAACACTGAAGCTTTCTTT. This chain links TRBV6-4 with TRBJ1-1, with TRBD1 identical over 8 bases. With V trimmed by 5 bases and J by 0 bases, 14 bases remained unmatched. There are 18 residues in the CDR3. The germline V gene has CDR1 MRHNA and CDR2 SNTAGT.